The text below deals with one T cell receptor (beta chain). V lost 6 bases, J lost 7 bases, and 9 bases stayed unmatched. Germline V gives CDR1 ENHRY, CDR2 SYGVKD. This CDR3 contains 14 residues. The data are from a study of memory CD4+ T cells and cytomegalovirus serostatus. The method was immunoSEQ multiplex PCR; TCRdb's version includes in-frame clones alone and lacks a portion of them. The sample has tens of thousands of clones, approximately 77% seen once. The sort gate was single viable CD3+CD4+CD8-CD45RO+ cells for memory CD4+ T cells. The clonotype was recovered from an adult in good health and CMV-seronegative. Some clones in this sample may be carry-over from other donors' samples. The chain has TRBV10-3 and TRBJ1-1; TRBD1 agrees at 9 bases. Sequenced material: memory CD4+ T cells from blood. CDR3 DNA: TGTGCCATCAGCACAGGGGGCGGACTCAGTGAAGCTTTCTTT. Translating it yields CAISTGGGLSEAFF.